The rows below give T cell receptor beta chains drawn from one sample of a study of blood T cell repertoires in COVID-19. Data came from immunoSEQ multiplex PCR; TCRdb stores just in-frame clones and leaves some out. The sample has roughly 100,000 clones; 70% to 80% are singletons. Sequencing input: peripheral blood. Every receptor here comes from a woman of 80 years or more with active or convalescent COVID-19. The CDR3 runs from the conserved cysteine through the conserved F or W. The order of the fields is CDR3 length, V gene, D gene, J gene, clone size, CDR3 DNA, CDR3 protein. The D gene is left open where the match is weak. Only part of the rows carry a size: once, few, many, or a class if the clone is expanded.

14	TRBV18	.	TRBJ2-3	.	TGTGCCAGCTCACCTCTGGACAACACAGATACGCAGTATTTT	CASSPLDNTDTQYF
14	TRBV7-2	.	TRBJ2-3	.	TGTGCCAGCAGCCATGGACAGAGCACAGATACGCAGTATTTT	CASSHGQSTDTQYF
15	TRBV28	TRBD1	TRBJ1-2	.	TGTGCCAGCAGGGGACAGGGTTGGCCAGGTTATGGCTACACCTTC	CASRGQGWPGYGYTF
15	TRBV7-2	.	TRBJ1-4	.	TGTGCCAGCAGTCGGGCCCCCACGGGGAGTGAAAAACTGTTTTTT	CASSRAPTGSEKLFF
13	TRBV19	TRBD1	TRBJ1-5	.	TGTGCCAGTACCGGACAGGAGATTCAGCCCCAGCATTTT	CASTGQEIQPQHF
12	TRBV29-1	.	TRBJ1-1	few	TGCAGCGTTGGGATGGGAGGCCCCGAAGCTTTCTTT	CSVGMGGPEAFF
16	TRBV28	.	TRBJ1-1	.	TGTGCCAGCAGTGCTCCAAGGGGACTAATGAACACTGAAGCTTTCTTT	CASSAPRGLMNTEAFF
17	TRBV7-8	TRBD2	TRBJ2-1	.	TGTGCCAGCAGCTTAGGTGGGGGACTAGCGGAAAACAATGAGCAGTTCTTC	CASSLGGGLAENNEQFF
16	TRBV3-1/TRBV3-2	TRBD1	TRBJ2-7	.	TGTGCCAGCAGCCGCTCGGGGACAGGGGGCTTCTACGAGCAGTACTTC	CASSRSGTGGFYEQYF
12	TRBV3-1/TRBV3-2	.	TRBJ1-1	once	TGTGCCAGCAGCCAAGATGAAGGGAGAGCTTTCTTT	CASSQDEGRAFF
12	TRBV27	.	TRBJ1-2	.	TGTGCCAGCAGTGGACAGAACTATGGCTACACCTTC	CASSGQNYGYTF
12	TRBV15	.	TRBJ2-7	.	TGTGCCACCAGCAGAGCCCATTACGAGCAGTACTTC	CATSRAHYEQYF
15	TRBV19	TRBD2	TRBJ2-1	.	TGTGCCAGTAGTTCGGGACTAGCAGCCTACAATGAGCAGTTCTTC	CASSSGLAAYNEQFF
16	TRBV29-1	TRBD1	TRBJ2-3	few	TGCAGCGGCCGAACGGGACAGGGGGTTGTCACAGATACGCAGTATTTT	CSGRTGQGVVTDTQYF
13	TRBV28	.	TRBJ1-2	.	TGTGCCAGCAGCCCTGGACAGCACTATGGCTACACCTTC	CASSPGQHYGYTF
15	TRBV5-4	TRBD1	TRBJ2-7	few	TGTGCCAGCAAACCGGGACAGGGCACGGGTTACGAGCAGTACTTC	CASKPGQGTGYEQYF
17	TRBV9	TRBD2	TRBJ2-6	.	TGTGCCAGCAGCTTCCTAGCGGGAGCAGCATGGGCCAACGTCCTGACTTTC	CASSFLAGAAWANVLTF
14	TRBV6-4	TRBD1	TRBJ2-1	.	TGTGCCAGCAGCCGGGACAGGGGGTCAATAGAGCAGTTCTTC	CASSRDRGSIEQFF
11	TRBV19	.	TRBJ1-1	.	TGTGCCAGTAGGCTAACAGATGAAGCTTTCTTT	CASRLTDEAFF
14	TRBV5-1	.	TRBJ2-2	.	TGCGCCAGCAGCTTGACGGGGATCACCGGGGAGCTGTTTTTT	CASSLTGITGELFF